The 28 T cell receptor beta chains given below trace back to one sample, sequenced in a study of healthy donors' naive CD4 and CD8 T cells. TCR libraries were built from about 520 ng of total RNA by linear amplification. Each CDR3 protein is one row after TCRdb ran MiXCR on the reads. This table has approximately 180,000 distinct CDR3 sequences, 74% appearing once. The material sequenced was naive CD4+ and CD8+ T cells sorted from blood, pooled from several donors. The origin of the receptors is a pool of human donors in good health; the sample pools cells from several healthy donors.

This rearrangement joins TRBV27 to TRBJ2-7; a possible D gene is TRBD2 (5 bases). This CDR3 region has 13 residues. Per the germline V gene, CDR1 is MNHEY and CDR2 is SMNVEV (reference sequence). Trimming pared 10 bases from V and 3 bases from J, leaving 16 bases between. For the CDR3, the DNA is TGTGCCACCCGTGTTGGTAGCGACTACGAGCAGTACTTC. Translated, it gives CATRVGSDYEQYF.

The chain combines TRBV5-4 with TRBJ2-7; D might be TRBD1 (5 bases). Germline V gives CDR1 SGHNT, CDR2 YYREEE (reference sequence). Trimming shortened V by 1 base and J by 2 bases, and 10 bases separated the two germline ends. This CDR3 region has 14 residues. CDR3 loop: CASSLWGETYEQYF. As DNA, the CDR3 is TGTGCCAGCAGCTTGTGGGGCGAAACCTACGAGCAGTACTTC.

The genes are TRBV20-1 and TRBJ1-2, with 8 bases lining up with TRBD1. CDR1 is DFQATT and CDR2 is SNEGSKA in the germline V gene (reference sequence). The CDR3 totals 13 residues. The J segment lost 8 bases and the V segment lost 4 bases, leaving 9 bases of the junction unmatched. For the CDR3, the DNA is TGCAGTGCTACTAGGGACAGGATGAGGGGCTACACCTTC. Translated, it gives CSATRDRMRGYTF.

The J gene is TRBJ1-2, the V gene TRBV29-1, with D unclear. V shed 0 bases and J shed 7 bases, with 3 bases lying between them. Germline V gene lookup returns CDR1 SQVTM and CDR2 ANQGSEA. This CDR3 is built from 10 residues. The CDR3, as DNA: TGCAGCGTTGAAGAGGGTGGCTACACCTTC. It encodes CSVEEGGYTF.

This sequence joins TRBV19 and TRBJ1-2; TRBD1 matches 7 bases. V was clipped by 9 bases and J by 4 bases; unmatched bases: 5. The CDR3 sequence is 12 residues long. Germline values: CDR1 LNHDA, CDR2 SQIVND (reference sequence). The CDR3 DNA reads as TGTGCCAGCCGGCAGGGGGGCTATGGCTACACCTTC. Translation: CASRQGGYGYTF.

This chain links TRBV14 with TRBJ1-2; D not certain. This CDR3 is built from 14 residues. Germline loops: CDR1 SGHDN, CDR2 FVKESK. V was shortened by 0 bases and J by 6 bases, with 11 bases between the two germline ends. The CDR3: CASSQDLGGHGYTF. The CDR3 region has the DNA TGTGCCAGCAGCCAAGATCTTGGAGGGCATGGCTACACCTTC.

J is TRBJ2-7 and V is TRBV4-3; TRBD1 matches at 8 bases. Germline V gene sequence: CDR1 LGHNA, CDR2 YSLEER. V gave up 1 base and J gave up 3 bases; unmatched junction bases: 8. The CDR3 loop spans 16 amino acids. In DNA form, the CDR3 reads TGCGCCAGCAGCCAAGGGGCCCAGGGGGCGCGCTACGAGCAGTACTTC. Protein sequence: CASSQGAQGARYEQYF.

The chain combines TRBV6-6 with TRBJ2-7; D is unresolved. The germline CDR1 and CDR2 sequences are MNHNY and SVGAGI (reference sequence). CDR3 length: 13 amino acids. The V end lost 2 bases, the J end lost 3 bases, and 8 bases lay between the germline ends. In DNA, the CDR3 is TGTGCCAGCAGTTACGGAAAGGGCTACGAGCAGTACTTC. Translated: CASSYGKGYEQYF.

J is TRBJ2-3 and V is TRBV6-5; 7 bases fit TRBD2. Germline-derived CDR1 and CDR2 are MNHEY and SVGAGI. Unmatched junction bases numbered 10, after V lost 7 bases and J lost 3 bases. CDR3 size: 15 residues. The CDR3 nucleotides are TGTGCCAGCACCCTAAGCGGGGTGGGTACAGATACGCAGTATTTT. This codes for CASTLSGVGTDTQYF.

The V call is TRBV6-4, the J call TRBJ2-1; 7 nucleotides line up with TRBD1. Germline loops: CDR1 MRHNA, CDR2 SNTAGT. The length of the CDR3 is 16 residues. V was pared by 2 bases and J by 1 base, with 5 bases of the junction left unmatched. The CDR3 sequence is CASSDQTGSSYNEQFF. CDR3 DNA: TGTGCCAGCAGTGACCAGACAGGGAGTTCCTACAATGAGCAGTTCTTC.

Concerning this clonotype: The junction shows a germline mismatch at one end, possibly a read error. This chain joins TRBV30 and TRBJ1-4; the D gene is possibly TRBD1 (5 bases). Per germline, CDR1 GTSNPN and CDR2 SVGIG (reference sequence). The CDR3 length is 15 residues. CDR3 sequence reads: CVWSVPGPGGEKLFF. The CDR3 coding sequence is TGTGTCTGGAGTGTACCAGGACCTGGGGGTGAAAAACTGTTTTTT.

The chain links TRBV5-6 to TRBJ2-7; 12 positions match TRBD2. The germline V gene has CDR1 SGHDT and CDR2 YYEEEE. V dropped 4 bases and J dropped 4; count of bases not matched to a gene: 3. The CDR3 totals 14 residues. CDR3: CASSDGLAGYEQYF. The CDR3 DNA sequence: TGTGCCAGCAGCGACGGACTAGCGGGATACGAGCAGTACTTC. The variable domain in full, completed from reference TRBV5-6 and TRBJ2-7, reads DAGVTQSPTHLIKTRGQQVTLRCSPKSGHDTVSWYQQALGQGPQFIFQYYEEEERQRGNFPDRFSGHQFPNYSSELNVNALLLGDSALYLCASSDGLAGYEQYFGPGTRLTVT.

The chain is built from TRBV19 and TRBJ1-1; D remains ambiguous. V was trimmed by 5 bases and J by 4 bases, leaving 11 bases between them. CDR3 size: 13 residues. From germline, CDR1 is LNHDA and CDR2 SQIVND (reference sequence). CDR3 DNA: TGTGCCAGTAGTCTCTACCCGGCCACTGAAGCTTTCTTT. It translates to CASSLYPATEAFF.

The chain uses TRBV6-5 and TRBJ1-6; D may be TRBD1 (5 bases). In germline, CDR1 is MNHEY, CDR2 SVGAGI. CDR3 size: 15 residues. Trimming stripped 5 bases from V and 1 base from J, with 9 bases between. CDR3 protein: CASSQGVSYNSPLHF. Written as DNA, the CDR3 is TGTGCCAGCAGTCAAGGGGTGTCCTATAATTCACCCCTCCACTTT.

The CDR3 DNA reads TGCAGCGGGCTGGGACAGTCCTACGAGCAGTACTTC. This gives the protein CSGLGQSYEQYF. The J gene is TRBJ2-7, the V gene TRBV29-1; 7 bases map to TRBD1. The CDR3 consists of 12 residues. The V and J ends lost 7 bases and 1 base, in that order; junction bases with no gene match: 4. CDR1 and CDR2 from the germline V gene are SQVTM and ANQGSEA.

This clonotype has a handful of counts. This sequence joins TRBV6-2 or TRBV6-3 and TRBJ2-1; 8 bases match TRBD2. CDR3 length: 17 amino acids. CDR1 and CDR2 from the germline V gene are MNHEY and SVGEGT. The V gene end was trimmed by 6 bases and the J gene end by 0 bases; junction bases not matched to a gene: 10. CDR3 sequence: CASRSLAGMSSYNEQFF. CDR3 in DNA: TGTGCCAGCAGATCGTTAGCGGGAATGAGCTCCTACAATGAGCAGTTCTTC.

The chain couples TRBV10-3 to TRBJ2-7, with 9 positions matching TRBD1. The V gene end was trimmed by 6 bases and the J gene end by 2 bases; junction bases not matched to a gene: 8. Germline CDR1 reads ENHRY; CDR2 reads SYGVKD. This CDR3 comprises 15 residues. CDR3 region: CAISEGQGVAYEQYF. CDR3 sequence (DNA): TGTGCCATCAGCGAGGGACAGGGAGTCGCCTACGAGCAGTACTTC.

Here the CDR3 reads CSVPGEGTEAFF. The CDR3 DNA reads TGCAGCGTCCCCGGGGAAGGGACTGAAGCTTTCTTT. The chain has TRBV29-1 and TRBJ1-1; D is uncertain. Looked up from germline, CDR1 is SQVTM and CDR2 is ANQGSEA. Trimming cost V 6 bases and J 5 bases, with 13 bases left between them. This CDR3 comprises 12 residues.

V and J are TRBV15 and TRBJ1-5; D is uncertain. Germline V lookup: CDR1 LNHNV, CDR2 YYDKDF (reference sequence). CDR3 length: 15 residues. The V gene lost 3 bases and the J gene lost 5 bases, with 14 bases spanning the gap. CDR3 sequence: CATSSGGQLHQPQHF. DNA for the CDR3: TGTGCCACCAGCAGCGGCGGGCAGTTACATCAGCCCCAGCATTTT.

The chain carries TRBV29-1 and TRBJ2-7; TRBD1 agrees at 7 bases. This CDR3 spans 12 amino acids. Germline V gene lookup returns CDR1 SQVTM and CDR2 ANQGSEA. Unmatched junction bases numbered 3, after V lost 7 bases and J lost 0 bases. CDR3 protein: CSGQGNSYEQYF. The CDR3 coding sequence is TGCAGCGGACAGGGTAACTCCTACGAGCAGTACTTC.

The chain couples TRBV29-1 to TRBJ1-1; D may be TRBD1 (5 bases). The length of the CDR3 is 14 residues. Germline V lookup: CDR1 SQVTM, CDR2 ANQGSEA. V was pared by 2 bases and J by 5 bases, with 15 bases between. This chain's CDR3 is CSVENVGAWTEAFF. In nucleotides, the CDR3 is TGCAGCGTTGAAAATGTAGGGGCGTGGACTGAAGCTTTCTTT.

This clonotype has only a few counts. The V call is TRBV6-2 or TRBV6-3, the J call TRBJ1-5, with D hard to call. CDR1 and CDR2 from the germline V gene are MNHEY and SVGEGT. Trimming pared 4 bases from V and 6 bases from J, leaving 13 bases between. This CDR3 spans 14 amino acids. The chain's CDR3 is CASSFSATTQPQHF. The CDR3 bases are TGTGCCAGCAGTTTTTCGGCTACCACTCAGCCCCAGCATTTT.

V is TRBV5-6 and J is TRBJ1-2; no clear D gene. Germline V CDR1 and CDR2: SGHDT, YYEEEE. There are 14 residues in the CDR3. The germline V and J ends were trimmed by 0 bases and 2 bases, with 8 bases remaining between them. CDR3 nucleotides: TGTGCCAGCAGCTTGGCGCAGGCCAACTATGGCTACACCTTC. Translation gives CASSLAQANYGYTF.

This clonotype was counted once. The chain employs TRBV6-6 and TRBJ2-7; TRBD2 is a possible D gene (5 bases). The CDR3 spans 15 residues. Trimming took off 0 bases at V and 2 bases at J, with 11 bases between the two ends. Germline assignment: CDR1 MNHNY and CDR2 SVGAGI (reference sequence). The CDR3 sequence: CASSYSTGETYEQYF. In DNA, the CDR3 is TGTGCCAGCAGTTACTCGACCGGGGAAACCTACGAGCAGTACTTC.

The rearrangement links TRBV19 to TRBJ1-5; D gene ambiguous. The ends were cut back, 3 bases at V and 6 bases at J, with 12 bases in the middle. CDR3 size: 14 residues. CDR1 and CDR2 (germline): LNHDA, SQIVND (reference sequence). The CDR3 bases are TGTGCCAGTAGTATGGCGGAAGGTTTTCAGCCCCAGCATTTT. It translates to CASSMAEGFQPQHF.

Here the CDR3 reads CSVAGGQNTEAFF. The CDR3 nucleotides are TGCAGCGTTGCCGGCGGACAGAACACTGAAGCTTTCTTT. The V and J genes are TRBV29-1 and TRBJ1-1; possible D gene TRBD1, 5 bases. Germline CDR1 SQVTM, CDR2 ANQGSEA. V gave up 4 bases and J gave up 1 base, with 10 bases separating them. This CDR3 has 13 residues.

The gene calls are TRBV18 and TRBJ2-5, with D perhaps TRBD2 (5 bases). Trimming stripped 0 bases from V and 10 bases from J, with 12 bases between. The germline V gene has CDR1 KGHSH and CDR2 LQKENI. The CDR3 has 13 amino acids. CDR3 sequence reads: CASSPPSEGSQYF. CDR3 coding DNA: TGTGCCAGCTCACCACCCTCGGAAGGGAGCCAGTACTTC.

The V and J genes are TRBV29-1 and TRBJ1-5; D is possibly TRBD1 (5 bases). Germline CDR1 SQVTM, CDR2 ANQGSEA. V lost 6 bases, J lost 5 bases, and 14 bases lay in between. This CDR3 has 13 residues. CDR3 in amino acids: CSVPGAGDQPQHF. CDR3 in DNA: TGCAGCGTCCCAGGAGCGGGGGATCAGCCCCAGCATTTT.